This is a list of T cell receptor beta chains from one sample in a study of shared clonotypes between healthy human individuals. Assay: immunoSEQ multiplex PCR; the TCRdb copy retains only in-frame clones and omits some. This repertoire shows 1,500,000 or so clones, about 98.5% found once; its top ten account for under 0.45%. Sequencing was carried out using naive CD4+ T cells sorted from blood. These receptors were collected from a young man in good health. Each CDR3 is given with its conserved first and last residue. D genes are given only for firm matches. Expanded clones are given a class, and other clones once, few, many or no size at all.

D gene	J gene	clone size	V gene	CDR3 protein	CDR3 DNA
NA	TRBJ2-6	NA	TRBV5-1	CASSPGANVLTF	TGCGCCAGCAGTCCGGGGGCCAACGTCCTGACTTTC
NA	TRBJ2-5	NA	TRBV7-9	CASRPAVQETQYF	TGTGCCAGCCGTCCGGCAGTCCAAGAGACCCAGTACTTC
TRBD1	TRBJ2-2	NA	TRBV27	CASRRQGASTGELFF	TGTGCCAGCAGACGACAGGGGGCTAGCACCGGGGAGCTGTTTTTT
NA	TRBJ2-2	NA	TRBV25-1	CASKGVGPTGELFF	TGTGCCAGCAAAGGGGTAGGGCCCACCGGGGAGCTGTTTTTT
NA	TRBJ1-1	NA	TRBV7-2	CASSLVQFYTEAFF	TGTGCCAGCAGCTTAGTGCAGTTCTACACTGAAGCTTTCTTT
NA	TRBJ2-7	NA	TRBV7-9	CASSLAPGRSYEQYF	TGTGCCAGCAGCTTAGCTCCGGGGCGCTCCTACGAGCAGTACTTC
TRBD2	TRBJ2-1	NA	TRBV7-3	CASSEIAGGPGEQFF	TGTGCCAGCAGCGAGATAGCGGGAGGGCCCGGTGAGCAGTTCTTC
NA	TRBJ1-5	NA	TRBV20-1	CSARGGQPQHF	TGCAGTGCTAGAGGCGGCCAGCCCCAGCATTTT
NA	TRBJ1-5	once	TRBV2	CASTGGSNQPQHF	TGTGCCAGCACTGGGGGTAGCAATCAGCCCCAGCATTTT
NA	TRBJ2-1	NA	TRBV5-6	CASSLGSAGNEQFF	TGTGCCAGCAGCTTGGGTTCAGCCGGCAATGAGCAGTTCTTC
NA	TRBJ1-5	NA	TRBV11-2	CASSPTADQPQHF	TGTGCCAGCAGCCCAACGGCCGATCAGCCCCAGCATTTT
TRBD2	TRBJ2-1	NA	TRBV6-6	CATGGLAGKGEQFF	TGTGCCACCGGGGGGCTAGCGGGAAAGGGTGAGCAGTTCTTC
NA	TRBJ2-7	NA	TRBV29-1	CSVAARHSYEQYF	TGCAGCGTTGCTGCGAGACACTCCTACGAGCAGTACTTC
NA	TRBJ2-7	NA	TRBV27	CASSPSGPGEQYF	TGTGCCAGCAGTCCCTCCGGACCGGGCGAGCAGTACTTC
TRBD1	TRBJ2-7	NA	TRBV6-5	CATGYGTGVYEQYF	TGTGCCACAGGGTACGGGACAGGGGTCTACGAGCAGTACTTC
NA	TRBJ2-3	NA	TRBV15	CATSTGTGVYSGRADTQYF	TGTGCCACCAGCACTGGGACAGGGGTTTATAGCGGGAGAGCAGATACGCAGTATTTT
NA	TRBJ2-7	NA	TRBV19	CASSSSSAYEQYF	TGTGCCAGTAGTAGCTCATCGGCCTACGAGCAGTACTTC
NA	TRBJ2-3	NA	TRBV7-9	CASSLGGFTDTQYF	TGTGCCAGCAGCTTAGGAGGTTTCACAGATACGCAGTATTTT
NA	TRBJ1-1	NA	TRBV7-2	CASSPEGVNTEAFF	TGTGCCAGCAGCCCGGAAGGCGTCAACACTGAAGCTTTCTTT
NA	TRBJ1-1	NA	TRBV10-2	CASSESGLGTEAFF	TGCGCCAGCAGTGAGTCCGGACTTGGGACTGAAGCTTTCTTT
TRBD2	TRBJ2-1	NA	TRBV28	CASSRLAGGSWEQFF	TGTGCCAGCAGTCGACTAGCGGGTGGTAGTTGGGAGCAGTTCTTC
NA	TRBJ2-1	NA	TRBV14	CASQWDLFHEQFF	TGTGCCAGCCAATGGGACCTTTTCCATGAGCAGTTCTTC
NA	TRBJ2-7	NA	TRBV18	CASSPPSLPLYEQYF	TGTGCCAGCTCACCACCCTCCCTTCCGCTATACGAGCAGTACTTC
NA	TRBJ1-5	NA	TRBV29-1	CSAGGNNQPQHF	TGCAGTGCGGGAGGGAACAATCAACCCCAGCATTTT
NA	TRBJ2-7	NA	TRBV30	CAWAGSSYEQYF	TGTGCCTGGGCAGGGAGCTCCTACGAGCAGTACTTC
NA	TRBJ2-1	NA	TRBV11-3	CASSPGGVSYNEQFF	TGTGCCAGCAGCCCCGGCGGGGTTTCCTACAATGAGCAGTTCTTC
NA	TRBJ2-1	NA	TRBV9	CASSRQSFDEQFF	TGTGCCAGCAGCCGACAAAGCTTCGATGAGCAGTTCTTC
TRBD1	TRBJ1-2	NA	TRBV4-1	CASSQGQGGLDYGYTF	TGCGCCAGCAGCCAGGGACAGGGTGGTTTGGACTATGGCTACACCTTC
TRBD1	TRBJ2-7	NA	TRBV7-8	CASSYWTGSTYEQYF	TGTGCCAGCAGCTACTGGACAGGGAGTACCTACGAGCAGTACTTC
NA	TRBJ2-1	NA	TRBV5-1	CASSLDFGSFDEQFF	TGCGCCAGCAGCTTGGATTTTGGTAGTTTTGATGAGCAGTTCTTC
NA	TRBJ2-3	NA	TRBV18	CASSRTAREDTQYF	TGTGCCAGCTCACGGACAGCGCGGGAAGATACGCAGTATTTT
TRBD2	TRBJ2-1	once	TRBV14	CASSPLVMAGGGDEQFF	TGTGCCAGCAGCCCCCTTGTTATGGCGGGAGGGGGCGATGAGCAGTTCTTC
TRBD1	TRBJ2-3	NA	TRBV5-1	CASSLLRGTSDTQYF	TGCGCCAGCAGCTTACTCAGGGGGACCTCAGATACGCAGTATTTT
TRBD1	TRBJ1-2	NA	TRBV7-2	CASSLIDRQGAVGYTF	TGTGCCAGCAGCTTAATTGACCGACAGGGGGCTGTTGGCTACACCTTC
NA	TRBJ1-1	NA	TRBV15	CATSRGRGTEAFF	TGTGCCACCAGCAGAGGCCGAGGGACTGAAGCTTTCTTT
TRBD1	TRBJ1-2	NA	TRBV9	CASTIGQGFNGYTF	TGTGCCAGCACTATCGGACAGGGATTTAATGGCTACACCTTC
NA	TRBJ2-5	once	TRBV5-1	CASSFGAQGGETQYF	TGCGCCAGCAGCTTCGGCGCACAGGGTGGAGAGACCCAGTACTTC
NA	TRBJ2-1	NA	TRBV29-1	CSVNGGANEQFF	TGCAGCGTCAATGGGGGAGCCAATGAGCAGTTCTTC
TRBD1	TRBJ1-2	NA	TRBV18	CASSRDSYYGYTF	TGTGCCAGCTCACGGGACAGCTACTATGGCTACACCTTC
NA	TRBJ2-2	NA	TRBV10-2	CASSESAGELFF	TGCGCCAGCAGTGAGTCGGCGGGCGAGCTGTTTTTT
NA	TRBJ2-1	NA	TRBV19	CASSKGGGQTYNEQFF	TGTGCCAGTAGTAAGGGAGGAGGACAGACCTACAATGAGCAGTTCTTC
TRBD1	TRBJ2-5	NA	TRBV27	CASSKIDRGGWETQYF	TGTGCCAGCAGTAAAATCGACAGGGGGGGTTGGGAGACCCAGTACTTC
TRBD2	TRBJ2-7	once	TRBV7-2	CASSLVLAGDQYF	TGTGCCAGCAGCTTAGTACTAGCGGGAGACCAGTACTTC
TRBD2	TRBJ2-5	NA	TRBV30	CALGGGSGSETQYF	TGTGCCCTCGGGGGGGGATCAGGTTCAGAGACCCAGTACTTC
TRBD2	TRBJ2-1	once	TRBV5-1	CASSLALAGVAEQFF	TGCGCCAGCAGCTTGGCACTAGCGGGAGTAGCTGAGCAGTTCTTC